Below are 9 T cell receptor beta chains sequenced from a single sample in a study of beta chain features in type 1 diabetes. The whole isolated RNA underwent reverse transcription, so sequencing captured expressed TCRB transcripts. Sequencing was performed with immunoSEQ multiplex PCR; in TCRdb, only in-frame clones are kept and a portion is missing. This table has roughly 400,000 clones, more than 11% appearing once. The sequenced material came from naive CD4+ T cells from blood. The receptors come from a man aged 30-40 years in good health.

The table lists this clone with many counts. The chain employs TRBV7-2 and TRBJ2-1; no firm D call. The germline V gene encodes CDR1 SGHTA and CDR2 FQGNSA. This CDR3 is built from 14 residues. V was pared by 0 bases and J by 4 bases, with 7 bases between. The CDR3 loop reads CASSLAVRYNEQFF. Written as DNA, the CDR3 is TGTGCCAGCAGCTTAGCTGTGAGATACAATGAGCAGTTCTTC. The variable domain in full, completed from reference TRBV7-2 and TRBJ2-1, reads GAGVSQSPSNKVTEKGKDVELRCDPISGHTALYWYRQSLGQGLEFLIYFQGNSAPDKSGLPSDRFSAERTGGSVSTLTIQRTQQEDSAVYLCASSLAVRYNEQFFGPGTRLTVL.

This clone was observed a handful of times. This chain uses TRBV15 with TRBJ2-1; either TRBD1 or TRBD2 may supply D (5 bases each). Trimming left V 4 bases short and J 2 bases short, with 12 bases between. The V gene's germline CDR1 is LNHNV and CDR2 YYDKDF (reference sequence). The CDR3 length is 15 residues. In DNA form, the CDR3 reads TGTGCCACCAGCACCCCCCGGGGCCCCTACAATGAGCAGTTCTTC. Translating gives CATSTPRGPYNEQFF.

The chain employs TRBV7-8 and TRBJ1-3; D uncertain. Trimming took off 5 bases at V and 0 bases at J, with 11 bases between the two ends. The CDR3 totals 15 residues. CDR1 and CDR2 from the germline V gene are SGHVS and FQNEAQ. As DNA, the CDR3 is TGTGCCAGCAGCGTAACAAGTAGCTCTGGAAACACCATATATTTT. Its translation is CASSVTSSSGNTIYF.

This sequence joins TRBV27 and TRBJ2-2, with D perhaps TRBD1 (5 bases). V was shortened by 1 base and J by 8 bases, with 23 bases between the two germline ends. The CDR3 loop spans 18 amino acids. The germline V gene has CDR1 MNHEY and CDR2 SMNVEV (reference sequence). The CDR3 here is CASSLFGTGYRNPGELFF. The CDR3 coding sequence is TGTGCCAGCAGTTTATTTGGTACAGGTTATAGGAATCCGGGGGAGCTGTTTTTT.

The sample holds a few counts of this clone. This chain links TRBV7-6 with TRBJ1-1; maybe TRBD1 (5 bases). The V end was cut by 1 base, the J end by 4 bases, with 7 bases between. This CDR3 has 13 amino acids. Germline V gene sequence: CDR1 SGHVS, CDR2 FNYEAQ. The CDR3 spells CASSLGQSTEAFF. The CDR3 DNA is TGTGCCAGCAGCTTAGGACAGAGCACTGAAGCTTTCTTT. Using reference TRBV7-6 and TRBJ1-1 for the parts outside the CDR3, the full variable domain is GAGVSQSPRYKVTKRGQDVALRCDPISGHVSLYWYRQALGQGPEFLTYFNYEAQQDKSGLPNDRFSAERPEGSISTLTIQRTEQRDSAMYRCASSLGQSTEAFFGQGTRLTVV.

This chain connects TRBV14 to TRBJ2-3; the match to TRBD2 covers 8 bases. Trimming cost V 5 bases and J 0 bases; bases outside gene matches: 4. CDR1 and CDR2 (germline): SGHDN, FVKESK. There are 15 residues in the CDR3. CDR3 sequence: CASSISGTSTDTQYF. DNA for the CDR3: TGTGCCAGCAGCATTAGCGGGACTAGCACAGATACGCAGTATTTT.

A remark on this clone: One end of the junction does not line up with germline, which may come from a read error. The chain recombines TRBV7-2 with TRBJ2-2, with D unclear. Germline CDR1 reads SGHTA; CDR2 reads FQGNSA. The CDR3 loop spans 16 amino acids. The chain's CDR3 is CASRLQVSLATGELFF. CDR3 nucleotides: TGTGCCAGCCGCTTACAAGTATCCTTGGCCACCGGGGAGCTGTTTTTT.

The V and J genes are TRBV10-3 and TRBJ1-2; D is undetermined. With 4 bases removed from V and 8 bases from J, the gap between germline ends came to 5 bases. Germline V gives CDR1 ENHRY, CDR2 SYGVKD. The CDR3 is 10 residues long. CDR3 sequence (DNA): TGTGCCATCAGTGGCGGAGGCTACACCTTC. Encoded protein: CAISGGGYTF.

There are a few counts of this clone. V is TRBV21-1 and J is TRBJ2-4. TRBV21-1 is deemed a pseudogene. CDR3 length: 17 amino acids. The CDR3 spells CASSKAPLREPKNIQYF. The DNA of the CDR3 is TGTGCCAGCAGCAAAGCGCCTCTCAGAGAACCCAAAAACATTCAGTACTTC.